These 32 T cell receptor beta chains originate from one sample sequenced in a study of vaccination and CD4 T cells after COVID-19. Described treatment: approximately nine-day PBMC culture with coronavirus spike peptide pools or control peptides (ViraFEST assay). The Oncomine TCR Beta short-read assay was applied to DNA of cultured CD4+ T cells. One entry per CDR3 protein, called by TCRdb with MiXCR from the PCR reads. The sample lists 10,000 or so distinct CDR3 sequences; roughly 56% were seen once. No antigens are known for them. Material for sequencing was CD4+ T cells from blood, cultured in vitro. These receptors all stem from a human donor who had recovered from COVID-19.

This clonotype was counted once. The rearrangement links TRBV7-2 to TRBJ2-1; D gene ambiguous. Trimming took off 5 bases at V and 10 bases at J, with 12 bases between the two ends. This CDR3 is built from 12 residues. Germline V gene sequence: CDR1 SGHTA, CDR2 FQGNSA. The CDR3: CASSPTEIEQFF. The DNA of the CDR3 is TGTGCCAGCAGCCCAACTGAAATCGAGCAGTTCTTC.

This sequence joins TRBV30 and TRBJ1-6; D remains ambiguous. V was trimmed by 3 bases and J by 5 bases, leaving 8 bases between them. CDR3 size: 13 residues. Germline values: CDR1 GTSNPN, CDR2 SVGIG (reference sequence). The DNA of the CDR3 is TGTGCCTGGAGCGGGTCTAATAATTCACCCCTCCACTTT. Translating it yields CAWSGSNNSPLHF.

This chain uses TRBV10-3 with TRBJ2-3; D may match TRBD1 or TRBD2 (6 bases each). The CDR3 contains 18 residues. Trimming pared 3 bases from V and 2 bases from J, leaving 21 bases between. Germline V gives CDR1 ENHRY, CDR2 SYGVKD. This CDR3 is CAISDPRGTGDTTDTQYF. The CDR3 bases are TGTGCCATCAGTGACCCCCGAGGGACTGGGGACACCACAGATACGCAGTATTTT.

V gene TRBV2 combines with J gene TRBJ2-2, with TRBD1 identical over 8 bases. CDR1 SNHLY and CDR2 FYNNEI come from the germline V gene. V gave up 6 bases and J gave up 7 bases; unmatched junction bases: 13. CDR3 length: 16 amino acids. CDR3 sequence reads: CASSSYLDRDGGELFF. CDR3 in DNA: TGTGCCAGCAGCTCTTATTTGGACAGGGATGGCGGGGAGCTGTTTTTT.

CDR3 in amino acids: CASTPNNRANTEAFF. The DNA for the CDR3 is TGTGCCAGCACCCCAAATAACAGGGCCAACACTGAAGCTTTCTTT. The gene calls are TRBV11-2 and TRBJ1-1; the D gene is possibly TRBD1 (6 bases). In germline, CDR1 is SGHAT, CDR2 FQNNGV. The CDR3 has 15 residues. V was shortened by 7 bases and J by 2 bases, with 17 bases between the two germline ends.

The sample holds a few counts of this clonotype. CDR3 loop: CASSELQGTGVEKLFF. DNA for the CDR3: TGTGCCAGCAGCGAACTACAGGGGACGGGCGTTGAAAAACTGTTTTTT. The chain has TRBV7-9 and TRBJ1-4; 7 bases fit TRBD1. CDR3 size: 16 residues. Germline V gives CDR1 SEHNR, CDR2 FQNEAQ (reference sequence). V lost 5 bases, J lost 7 bases, and 13 bases stayed unmatched.

This clonotype was detected a few times. The genes are TRBV20-1 and TRBJ1-1; TRBD1 is a possible D gene (5 bases). Trimming pared 5 bases from V and 1 base from J, leaving 11 bases between. Germline assignment: CDR1 DFQATT and CDR2 SNEGSKA (reference sequence). The CDR3 has 13 residues. The chain's CDR3 is CSARAQGNTEAFF. In DNA, the CDR3 is TGCAGTGCTCGGGCCCAGGGGAACACTGAAGCTTTCTTT.

This clonotype was recorded only once. The chain joins TRBV21-1 to TRBJ2-7; the DNA was not used to check the table's D call, TRBD2. TRBV21-1 is shown as a pseudogene. CDR3 length equals 14 residues. CDR3 nucleotide sequence: TGTGCCAGCAGCAACTGGGCGGGAGGCTACGAGCAGTACTTC. Translation: CASSNWAGGYEQYF.

This clonotype appeared once. The junction does not match germline at one end; this may be a read error. The rearrangement links TRBV2 to TRBJ2-7; D ambiguous. This CDR3 has 15 residues. CDR1 is SNHLY, CDR2 FYNNEI, per germline. The CDR3 region is CASREAAATGHEQYF. Written as DNA, the CDR3 is TGTGCCAGCAGGGAAGCTGCAGCGACTGGGCACGAGCAGTACTTC.

This clonotype has just a few counts. V gene TRBV24-1 combines with J gene TRBJ2-4, with 8 bases identical to TRBD2. The CDR3 is made up of 13 amino acids. From germline, CDR1 is KGHDR and CDR2 SFDVKD. With V trimmed by 4 bases and J by 9 bases, 4 bases remained unmatched. The CDR3 coding sequence is TGTGCCACCAGTGAGTCGGGGGGGGGCATTCAGTACTTC. Its translation is CATSESGGGIQYF.

The J gene is TRBJ1-4, the V gene TRBV28; D not resolved. V was cut by 5 bases and J by 8 bases, with 18 bases left in between. The CDR3 totals 15 residues. Germline loops: CDR1 MDHEN, CDR2 SYDVKM. The CDR3 sequence: CASSPIGPLREKLFF. CDR3 bases: TGTGCCAGCAGTCCCATCGGACCCCTTAGGGAAAAACTGTTTTTT.

The count of this clonotype is one. The chain links TRBV6-1 to TRBJ2-3, with 9 bases matching TRBD2. CDR1 MNHNS and CDR2 SASEGT come from the germline V gene. The ends lost 6 bases at V and 4 bases at J; junction bases unmatched: 14. There are 17 residues in the CDR3. CDR3 protein: CASSEPRLAEVADTQYF. The CDR3 DNA is TGTGCCAGCAGCGAGCCTCGACTAGCGGAAGTGGCAGATACGCAGTATTTT.

CDR3 amino acids: CASSEDPGGEQYF. CDR3 coding DNA: TGCGCCAGCAGTGAGGACCCCGGCGGCGAGCAGTACTTC. The genes are TRBV10-1 and TRBJ2-7, with D unresolved. V was cut by 2 bases and J by 6 bases, with 11 bases left in between. The CDR3 is 13 residues long. CDR1 and CDR2 from the germline V gene are WNHNN and SYGVQD (reference sequence).

This chain joins TRBV2 and TRBJ2-3; 12 nucleotides match TRBD2. V was pared by 5 bases and J by 3 bases, with 3 bases of the junction left unmatched. This CDR3 comprises 15 residues. Germline V gene sequence: CDR1 SNHLY, CDR2 FYNNEI. The CDR3 sequence is CASSQLAGGTDTQYF. CDR3 DNA: TGTGCCAGCAGTCAACTAGCGGGAGGAACAGATACGCAGTATTTT.

The V and J genes are TRBV23-1 and TRBJ1-5; D perhaps matches TRBD1 (6 bases). TRBV23-1 is flagged as an ORF with uncertain function. The CDR3 covers 14 residues. V lost 4 bases and J lost 7, with 14 bases in between. The CDR3 loop reads CASSPGGEGQPQHF. CDR3 bases: TGCGCCAGCAGTCCTGGGGGCGAGGGACAGCCCCAGCATTTT.

The chain carries TRBV20-1 and TRBJ2-3; tentative D call: TRBD2 (6 bases). Per the germline V gene, CDR1 is DFQATT and CDR2 is SNEGSKA (reference sequence). The CDR3 has 16 residues. Trimming took 4 bases from V and 4 from J, leaving 21 bases between them. This CDR3 is CSATLPLRVAADTQYF. The DNA for the CDR3 is TGCAGTGCTACCCTCCCCTTAAGGGTAGCGGCAGATACGCAGTATTTT.

In nucleotides, the CDR3 is TGTGCCAGCAGCTTAGTGGTACCCACCGGGGAGCTGTTTTTT. It yields the protein CASSLVVPTGELFF. This chain links TRBV7-9 with TRBJ2-2; D gene uncertain. Germline CDR1 is SEHNR and CDR2 is FQNEAQ (reference sequence). CDR3 size: 14 residues. Trimming took off 1 base at V and 4 bases at J, with 7 bases between the two ends.

J is TRBJ2-3 and V is TRBV18; D uncertain. CDR3 size: 15 residues. Germline V CDR1 and CDR2: KGHSH, LQKENI. V lost 1 base and J 4 bases, leaving 12 bases between the germline ends. The CDR3 region is CASSPRNLGSDTQYF. DNA for the CDR3: TGTGCCAGCTCACCACGCAACCTCGGATCAGATACGCAGTATTTT.

This clonotype has only one observation. V and J are TRBV20-1 and TRBJ2-3, with 8 nucleotides matching TRBD2. With 5 bases clipped from V and 8 bases from J, the junction kept 15 bases outside the gene matches. The CDR3 is made up of 15 amino acids. The germline CDR1 and CDR2 sequences are DFQATT and SNEGSKA (reference sequence). CDR3 nucleotide sequence: TGCAGTGCTGCCCCATCTGCGGGAGGTACTTCTACGCAGTATTTT. Protein product: CSAAPSAGGTSTQYF.

The chain links TRBV7-9 to TRBJ2-5, with 15 positions matching TRBD2. CDR3 size: 16 residues. The germline V gene has CDR1 SEHNR and CDR2 FQNEAQ (reference sequence). The J segment lost 5 bases and the V segment lost 5 bases, leaving 6 bases of the junction unmatched. CDR3 sequence reads: CASSVGLAGGVETQYF. The CDR3 coding sequence is TGTGCCAGCAGCGTCGGACTAGCGGGAGGGGTGGAGACCCAGTACTTC. The whole variable domain, remainder taken from reference TRBV7-9 and TRBJ2-5, is DTGVSQNPRHKITKRGQNVTFRCDPISEHNRLYWYRQTLGQGPEFLTYFQNEAQLEKSRLLSDRFSAERPKGSFSTLEIQRTEQGDSAMYLCASSVGLAGGVETQYFGPGTRLLVL.

V usage is TRBV18 and J usage is TRBJ1-2; D uncertain. V dropped 3 bases and J dropped 0 bases, with 5 bases sitting between them. This CDR3 comprises 13 residues. CDR1 KGHSH and CDR2 LQKENI come from the germline V gene. The CDR3 reads CASSPGSNYGYTF. In nucleotides, the CDR3 is TGTGCCAGCTCACCGGGGTCTAACTATGGCTACACCTTC.

This chain uses TRBV4-1 with TRBJ2-5; 8 bases line up with TRBD2. Unmatched junction bases numbered 7, after V lost 1 base and J lost 6 bases. CDR1 MGHRA and CDR2 YSYEKL come from the germline V gene. The CDR3 is 15 residues long. The DNA of the CDR3 is TGCGCCAGCAGCCAAGTCGGGTTAGCGGGGCAGACCCAGTACTTC. Translated, it gives CASSQVGLAGQTQYF.

V is TRBV6-5 and J is TRBJ2-2; D not certain. Trimming removed 2 bases at V and 5 bases at J, with 3 bases between. The length of the CDR3 is 12 residues. Per germline, CDR1 MNHEY and CDR2 SVGAGI. The CDR3 here is CASSYRTGELFF. The CDR3 nucleotides read TGTGCCAGCAGTTACAGGACCGGGGAGCTGTTTTTT.

The rearrangement links TRBV7-2 to TRBJ2-3; possibly TRBD2 for D (6 bases). CDR3 size: 11 residues. The germline CDR1 and CDR2 sequences are SGHTA and FQGNSA. Trimming removed 6 bases at V and 6 bases at J, with 7 bases between. The CDR3 nucleotides read TGTGCCAGCAGACGGGGGGATACGCAGTATTTT. Amino acid sequence: CASRRGDTQYF.

This clonotype came up a few times. J is TRBJ1-5 and V is TRBV6-1; a possible D gene is TRBD1 (5 bases). The CDR3 is made up of 15 amino acids. V lost 6 bases, J lost 0 bases, and 12 bases lay in between. The germline V gene has CDR1 MNHNS and CDR2 SASEGT. CDR3 bases: TGTGCCAGCAGGGTCGACAGAAATAGCAATCAGCCCCAGCATTTT. The encoded protein is CASRVDRNSNQPQHF.

This clonotype occurred a few times. The chain is built from TRBV6-1 and TRBJ1-5; D not certain. V was pared by 4 bases and J by 6 bases, with 10 bases between. This CDR3 region has 13 residues. Germline CDR1 is MNHNS and CDR2 is SASEGT. Here the CDR3 reads CASSGPSGQPQHF. The CDR3 DNA sequence: TGTGCCAGCAGTGGGCCCAGCGGTCAGCCCCAGCATTTT.

V usage is TRBV27 and J usage is TRBJ1-1; D is unresolved. With 7 bases removed from V and 6 bases from J, the gap between germline ends came to 18 bases. The CDR3 covers 14 residues. Looked up from germline, CDR1 is MNHEY and CDR2 is SMNVEV (reference sequence). CDR3 coding DNA: TGTGCCAGCACTAATGTCGGATCGTGGGCTGAAGCTTTCTTT. It specifies CASTNVGSWAEAFF.

The table lists this clonotype with a few counts. The chain couples TRBV20-1 to TRBJ2-2; 10 bases are shared with TRBD1. The junction had 5 bases not matched to a gene; V was cut back by 5 bases and J by 5 bases. CDR1 and CDR2 (germline): DFQATT, SNEGSKA (reference sequence). There are 14 residues in the CDR3. CDR3 nucleotide sequence: TGCAGTGCTGAGACAGGGGGCTTTACCGGGGAGCTGTTTTTT. This encodes CSAETGGFTGELFF.

The gene calls are TRBV10-3 and TRBJ2-5, with a possible D match to TRBD2 (5 bases). CDR1 ENHRY and CDR2 SYGVKD come from the germline V gene. The CDR3 totals 16 residues. The V end was cut by 0 bases, the J end by 3 bases, with 14 bases between. The CDR3 is CAISESTPSGEETQYF. The CDR3 region has the DNA TGTGCCATCAGTGAGTCGACTCCCAGCGGAGAAGAGACCCAGTACTTC.

The rearrangement links TRBV20-1 to TRBJ2-4; 7 bases match TRBD2. CDR3 length equals 15 residues. The germline V gene has CDR1 DFQATT and CDR2 SNEGSKA (reference sequence). Trimming at V came to 6 bases and at J to 6 bases, leaving 14 bases not matched to a gene. The CDR3 sequence is CSAYEGREFRNIQYF. DNA of the CDR3: TGCAGTGCATACGAAGGGCGGGAGTTTAGAAACATTCAGTACTTC.

This clonotype has only a few counts. The chain is built from TRBV7-6 and TRBJ2-1; 10 positions match TRBD2. V lost 3 bases and J lost 4; bases outside the gene matches: 3. Looked up from germline, CDR1 is SGHVS and CDR2 is FNYEAQ. The CDR3 length is 15 residues. The DNA for the CDR3 is TGTGCCAGCAGCTTGCGGACTAGCGGATACAATGAGCAGTTCTTC. Amino acid sequence: CASSLRTSGYNEQFF.

The count of this clonotype is one. The rearrangement links TRBV29-1 to TRBJ1-6; D uncertain. Deletions cut 4 bases from V and 4 bases from J, with 8 bases between. The germline gives CDR1 SQVTM, CDR2 ANQGSEA. This CDR3 region has 13 residues. CDR3 in amino acids: CSVGTDYNSPLHF. The CDR3 coding sequence is TGCAGCGTTGGAACAGATTATAATTCACCCCTCCACTTT.